This T cell receptor (beta chain) was recorded in a study of blood T cell repertoires in COVID-19. Per the germline V gene, CDR1 is MRHNA and CDR2 is SNTAGT. Deletions cut 0 bases from V and 4 bases from J, with 9 bases between. The CDR3 is 14 amino acids. Here immunoSEQ multiplex PCR was the method, and the copy in TCRdb shows in-frame clones only, minus some. The repertoire consists of around 100,000 clones, with 85% to 90% occurring once and the leading ten covering 5% to 6.5%. Sequenced material: peripheral blood. The J gene is TRBJ1-1, the V gene TRBV6-4; D is undetermined. The clonotype was recovered from a human donor in a cohort sampled during active COVID-19. In DNA, the CDR3 is TGTGCCAGCAGTGACTCGGGAGGGCTCACTGAAGCTTTCTTT. Residues: CASSDSGGLTEAFF.